This note documents a single TCR beta chain sequence. The antigen is not known. Trimming pared 6 bases from V and 5 bases from J, leaving 15 bases between. The CDR3 totals 13 residues. Germline V gene lookup returns CDR1 SQVTM and CDR2 ANQGSEA. Donors were patients with active juvenile idiopathic arthritis. Measured with immunoSEQ multiplex PCR; TCRdb has only the in-frame clones, and not every one. Of roughly 3,800 clones listed, under 90% are singletons. These data originate in a study of circulating and synovial CD4+ cells in juvenile arthritis. Study conclusions and caveats: Measured synovium overlap likely understates the true shared repertoire. Diversity here was lower than in bulk blood CD4 cells. CPL and bulk CD4 samples differed at least tenfold in T cell genomes.

This chain connects TRBV29-1 to TRBJ2-3, with a weak D call TRBD1 (7 bases). The receptor's source is a human donor with juvenile idiopathic arthritis. Specimen: CD4+ T cells from synovial fluid. The CDR3 reads CSVEGARKDTQYF. DNA for the CDR3: TGCAGCGTGGAGGGGGCACGGAAAGATACGCAGTATTTT.